This T cell receptor (beta chain) was sequenced during a study of blood T cell repertoires in COVID-19. Study overall: Acute-phase and convalescent COVID-19 samples originated in the United States, Italy and Spain. PBMCs, B-cell-depleted T cells, or T cells were the source of the cDNA or gDNA that made up the material.

V trimming: 2 bases; J trimming: 7 bases; junction bases outside the gene matches: 8. CDR1 LGHNA and CDR2 YNFKEQ come from the germline V gene. This CDR3 has 17 amino acids. The authors' processing: Amplifying reference gene primers gave estimates of nucleated cell counts. Generated by immunoSEQ multiplex PCR, the TCRdb table keeps only in-frame clones and is missing some. V and J calls and clone size are as listed in that table; D and trimming were resolved from the DNA. This table has 200,000 to 250,000 clones, about 79% appearing once. The sequencing input was peripheral blood. The receptor comes from a man aged 45-65 years with active or convalescent COVID-19. The chain combines TRBV4-2 with TRBJ2-1; 13 bases line up with TRBD2. CDR3: CASSQKVPGLAGNEQFF. The CDR3 region has the DNA TGTGCCAGCAGCCAAAAGGTCCCGGGACTAGCGGGGAATGAGCAGTTCTTC.